This TCR beta chain was profiled in a study of T cells after yellow fever vaccination. TCRdb reprocessed the 5' RACE reads via MiXCR and lists one record per CDR3 protein. The sample has roughly 500,000 distinct CDR3 sequences; roughly a fifth are singletons. The ends lost 3 bases at V and 7 bases at J; junction bases unmatched: 8. Looked up from germline, CDR1 is SGDLS and CDR2 is YYNGEE. This CDR3 comprises 14 residues. The chain combines TRBV9 with TRBJ2-7; TRBD1 agrees at 9 bases. The source of this sequence is a man aged 25-40 years who received the YFV17D yellow fever vaccine. The sequences come from PBMCs, collected 15 days after the yellow fever booster vaccination. The CDR3 DNA is TGTGCCAGCAGCGCCGGGACAGGGAGGAGTGAGCAGTACTTC. Translating it yields CASSAGTGRSEQYF.